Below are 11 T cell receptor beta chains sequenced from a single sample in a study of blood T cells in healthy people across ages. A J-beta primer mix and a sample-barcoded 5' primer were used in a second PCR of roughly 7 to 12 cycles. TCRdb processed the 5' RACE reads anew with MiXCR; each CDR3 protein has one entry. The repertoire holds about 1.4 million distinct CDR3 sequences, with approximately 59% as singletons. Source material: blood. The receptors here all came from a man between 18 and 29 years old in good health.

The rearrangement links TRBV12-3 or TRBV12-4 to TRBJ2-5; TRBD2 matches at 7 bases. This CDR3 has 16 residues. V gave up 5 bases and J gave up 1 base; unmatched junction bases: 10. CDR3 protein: CASSRVLAESQETQYF. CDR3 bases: TGTGCCAGCAGTCGTGTGCTAGCGGAGAGCCAAGAGACCCAGTACTTC.

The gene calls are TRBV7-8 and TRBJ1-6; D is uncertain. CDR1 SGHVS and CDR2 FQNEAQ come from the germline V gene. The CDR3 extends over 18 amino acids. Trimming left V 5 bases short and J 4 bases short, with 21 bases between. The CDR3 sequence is CASSRRRPVVGYNSPLHF. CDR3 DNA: TGTGCCAGCAGCCGTAGACGGCCAGTGGTAGGGTATAATTCACCCCTCCACTTT.

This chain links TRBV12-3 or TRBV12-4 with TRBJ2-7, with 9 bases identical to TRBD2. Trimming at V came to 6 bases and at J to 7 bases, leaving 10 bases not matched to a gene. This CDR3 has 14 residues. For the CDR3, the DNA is TGTGCCAGCAGGAGCGGGGGGCCTTACAATGAGCAGTACTTC. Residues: CASRSGGPYNEQYF.

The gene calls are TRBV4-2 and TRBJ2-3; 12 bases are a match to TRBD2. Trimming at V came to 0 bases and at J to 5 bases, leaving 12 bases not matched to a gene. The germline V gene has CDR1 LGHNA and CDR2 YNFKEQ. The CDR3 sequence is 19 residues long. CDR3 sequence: CASSQDQTSGRPEGDTQYF. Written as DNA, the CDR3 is TGTGCCAGCAGCCAAGATCAGACTAGCGGGAGACCCGAGGGAGATACGCAGTATTTT.

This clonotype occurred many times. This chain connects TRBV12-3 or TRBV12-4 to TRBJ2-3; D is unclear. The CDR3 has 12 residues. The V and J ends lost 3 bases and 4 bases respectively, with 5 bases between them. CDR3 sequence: CASSFVADTQYF. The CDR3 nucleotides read TGTGCCAGCAGTTTTGTCGCAGATACGCAGTATTTT.

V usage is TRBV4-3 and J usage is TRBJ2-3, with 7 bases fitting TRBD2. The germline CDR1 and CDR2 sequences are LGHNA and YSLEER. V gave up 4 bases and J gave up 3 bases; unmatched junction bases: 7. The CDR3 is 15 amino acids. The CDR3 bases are TGCGCCAGCAGCCTGGGGAGGGGAAATACAGATACGCAGTATTTT. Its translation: CASSLGRGNTDTQYF.

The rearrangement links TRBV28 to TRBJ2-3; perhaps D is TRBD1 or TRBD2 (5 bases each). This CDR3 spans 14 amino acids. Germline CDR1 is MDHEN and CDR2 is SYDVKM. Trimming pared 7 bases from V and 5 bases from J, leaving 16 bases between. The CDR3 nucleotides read TGTGCCAGCACCCTGGGGGAAAACGGAGATACGCAGTATTTT. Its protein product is CASTLGENGDTQYF.

The CDR3 bases are TGTGCCAGCAGGGGGACTAGCGGGACCGCGGGCTCCTACAATGAGCAGTTCTTC. This codes for CASRGTSGTAGSYNEQFF. J is TRBJ2-1 and V is TRBV7-9; 13 positions match TRBD2. CDR1 is SEHNR and CDR2 is FQNEAQ in the germline V gene (reference sequence). The CDR3 has 18 amino acids. V was pared by 6 bases and J by 0 bases, with 8 bases of the junction left unmatched. The whole variable domain, filled in from reference TRBV7-9 and TRBJ2-1, reads DTGVSQNPRHKITKRGQNVTFRCDPISEHNRLYWYRQTLGQGPEFLTYFQNEAQLEKSRLLSDRFSAERPKGSFSTLEIQRTEQGDSAMYLCASRGTSGTAGSYNEQFFGPGTRLTVL.

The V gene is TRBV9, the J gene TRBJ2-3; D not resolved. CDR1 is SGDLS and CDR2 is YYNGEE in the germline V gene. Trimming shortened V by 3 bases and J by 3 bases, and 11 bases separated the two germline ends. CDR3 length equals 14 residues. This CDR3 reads CASSGTYRTDTQYF. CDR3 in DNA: TGTGCCAGCAGCGGTACGTACCGTACAGATACGCAGTATTTT.

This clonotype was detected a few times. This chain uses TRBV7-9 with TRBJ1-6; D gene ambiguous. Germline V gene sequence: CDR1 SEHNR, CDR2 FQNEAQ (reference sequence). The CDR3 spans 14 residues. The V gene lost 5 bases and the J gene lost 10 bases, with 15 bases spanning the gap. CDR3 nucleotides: TGTGCCAGCAGCGACCGACAAGGTCACTCACCCCTCCACTTT. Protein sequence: CASSDRQGHSPLHF.

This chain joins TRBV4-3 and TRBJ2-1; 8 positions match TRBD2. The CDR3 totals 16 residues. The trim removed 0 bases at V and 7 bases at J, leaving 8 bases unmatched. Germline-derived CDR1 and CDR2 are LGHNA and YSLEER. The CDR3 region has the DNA TGCGCCAGCAGCCAAGAGCGGGGGGAGTTTAAGAATGAGCAGTTCTTC. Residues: CASSQERGEFKNEQFF.